The 9 T cell receptor beta chains presented below share a single source sample, sequenced in a study of T cell responses to AZD1222 COVID-19 vaccine. Sequenced by immunoSEQ multiplex PCR; TCRdb stores in-frame clones only, minus some. The table lists tens of thousands of clones, 83% of them singletons. The sample here was peripheral blood, taken 28 days after the second AZD1222 dose. The receptors originated from an adult who received the AZD1222 COVID-19 vaccine.

The chain combines TRBV15 with TRBJ1-4; D might be TRBD1 (5 bases). The CDR3 is 15 amino acids. Germline loops: CDR1 LNHNV, CDR2 YYDKDF (reference sequence). Trimming removed 1 base from V and 5 bases from J, with 11 bases in between. In nucleotides, the CDR3 is TGTGCCACCAGCAGAGGAGGGGAGGCAAATGAAAAACTGTTTTTT. It codes for CATSRGGEANEKLFF. Supplemented by reference TRBV15 and TRBJ1-4, the full variable domain reads DAMVIQNPRYQVTQFGKPVTLSCSQTLNHNVMYWYQQKSSQAPKLLFHYYDKDFNNEADTPDNFQSRRPNTSFCFLDIRSPGLGDTAMYLCATSRGGEANEKLFFGSGTQLSVL.

The CDR3 is CASSQDRGGIGGANVLTF. The CDR3 DNA reads as TGCGCCAGCAGCCAAGATCGGGGGGGTATAGGTGGGGCCAACGTCCTGACTTTC. The chain employs TRBV4-3 and TRBJ2-6; 8 bases fit TRBD2. Germline CDR1 is LGHNA and CDR2 is YSLEER. The CDR3 spans 18 residues. V lost 0 bases, J lost 3 bases, and 7 bases stayed unmatched.

Of note for this clone: Its ends do not fully match the called genes, so a read error is possible. This sequence joins TRBV5-1 and TRBJ1-6; D remains unclear. The CDR3 has 14 residues. CDR1 is SGHRS, CDR2 YFSETQ, per germline. CDR3 region: CASSFDSNNSPLHF. CDR3 nucleotide sequence: TGCGCCAGCAGCTTTGACTCCAATAATTCACCCCTCCACTTT.

The V call is TRBV6-4, the J call TRBJ2-1; TRBD2 might be the D (5 bases). Germline-derived CDR1 and CDR2 are MRHNA and SNTAGT. CDR3 length: 15 residues. Trimming removed 5 bases from V and 4 bases from J, with 15 bases in between. CDR3 loop: CASSSDHGGYNEQFF. The CDR3 DNA follows: TGTGCCAGCAGTTCCGACCACGGCGGGTACAATGAGCAGTTCTTC.

V and J are TRBV27 and TRBJ1-5; 7 nucleotides line up with TRBD1. Germline V gene data show CDR1 as MNHEY and CDR2 as SMNVEV (reference sequence). With 2 bases clipped from V and 1 base from J, the junction kept 8 bases outside the gene matches. The CDR3 spans 17 residues. CDR3 sequence (DNA): TGTGCCAGCAGTTTACCCCTTAGGGGGCAGAGCAATCAGCCCCAGCATTTT. Translation gives CASSLPLRGQSNQPQHF.

In its sample, this clone was seen once. This chain joins TRBV11-3 and TRBJ2-2, with D possibly matching TRBD2 (6 bases). V was cut by 2 bases and J by 2 bases, with 9 bases left in between. The CDR3 totals 15 residues. The germline CDR1 and CDR2 sequences are SGHNT and YENEEA. CDR3 DNA sequence: TGTGCCAGCAGCTTAATCGGGGGAAACACCGGGGAGCTGTTTTTT. This sequence encodes CASSLIGGNTGELFF.

This chain uses TRBV3-1 (or the pseudogene TRBV3-2) with TRBJ1-3; D gene uncertain. There are 15 residues in the CDR3. Deletions cut 4 bases from V and 4 bases from J, with 14 bases between. Germline V gene lookup returns CDR1 LGHDT and CDR2 YNNKEL (reference sequence). The DNA for the CDR3 is TGTGCCAGCAGCCTCCAGAGAAGGGCAGGAAACACCATATATTTT. Protein product: CASSLQRRAGNTIYF.

The chain couples TRBV7-2 to TRBJ2-3, with 10 bases that match TRBD1. CDR1 and CDR2 (germline): SGHTA, FQGNSA. After removal of 0 bases from V and 4 bases from J, the junction contained 4 bases not matched to a gene. This CDR3 is built from 16 residues. The CDR3: CASSLAGQGGADTQYF. CDR3 DNA: TGTGCCAGCAGCTTAGCCGGACAGGGGGGCGCAGATACGCAGTATTTT.

The chain employs TRBV7-2 and TRBJ2-3; no definite D call. The germline V gene encodes CDR1 SGHTA and CDR2 FQGNSA. The ends were cut back, 5 bases at V and 3 bases at J, with 9 bases in the middle. CDR3 length equals 13 residues. The CDR3 coding sequence is TGTGCCAGCAGCCCCGATCGAACAGATACGCAGTATTTT. Translating gives CASSPDRTDTQYF.